The text below deals with one T cell receptor (beta chain). Germline CDR1 and CDR2: MDHEN and SYDVKM. The CDR3 loop spans 15 amino acids. Germline trimming cut 6 bases from V and 6 bases from J; bases unmatched to any gene: 9. This record comes from a study of blood T cell repertoires in COVID-19. The protocol was immunoSEQ multiplex PCR, while the TCRdb copy is restricted to in-frame clones and leaves out a portion. The table records about 78,000 clones, around 91% of them present only once. The chain employs TRBV28 and TRBJ1-5; TRBD1 aligns across 9 bases. Sequenced: peripheral blood. The clonotype originates from a woman between 50 and 59 years old in a cohort sampled during active COVID-19. The CDR3 DNA is TGTGCCAGCAGGGTGAGACAGGGGGGAAGTCAGCCCCAGCATTTT. Amino acid sequence: CASRVRQGGSQPQHF.